The present entry profiles one T cell receptor beta chain with its context. Its antigen is not identified. The same CDR3 can be traced to other DNA sequences in this sample. The data derive from a study of shared clonotypes between healthy human individuals. Notes on the study in general: Shared clonotypes across all four donors exceeded non-shared ones in generation probability. The study generally estimated greater richness for naive than memory subsets.

Clones were read by immunoSEQ multiplex PCR, and TCRdb kept only the in-frame ones, dropping some. This table has nearly 2 million clones, about 95% appearing once. Per the germline V gene, CDR1 is SGDLS and CDR2 is YYNGEE. Trimming shortened V by 0 bases and J by 6 bases, and 4 bases separated the two germline ends. This CDR3 is built from 12 residues. CD8 cells regarded as naive lacked CD45RO, were positively chosen for CCR7, and omitted terminally differentiated effector memory CD45RA+ cells. This receptor was obtained from a man in his late teens or twenties in good health. The chain has TRBV9 and TRBJ2-1; D gene ambiguous. Sequenced sample: naive CD8+ T cells sorted from blood. As DNA, the CDR3 is TGTGCCAGCAGCGTAGATGGCAATGAGCAGTTCTTC. It is translated as CASSVDGNEQFF.